The sequence of this T cell receptor (beta chain) was determined in a study of vaccination effects on CD4 cells after COVID-19. Details on this clone: Its antigen is undetermined.

Regarding the study as a whole: At late timepoints after vaccination, vaccine- and infection-induced clones shrank markedly.

Antigen-specific CD4+ T cells were expanded (with viral peptide pools) by the ViraFEST assay ahead of sequencing. CD4+ T cells were isolated after less than 13 days of culture. The culture medium for a few million PBMC per well included 10 IU/ml IL-2 and 8.5 to 10 ug/ml peptides. The repertoire was sequenced with immunoSEQ multiplex PCR; TCRdb's copy has only in-frame clones and lacks some. Of under 85,000 clones listed, roughly 74% are singletons. Trimming removed 0 bases from V and 5 bases from J, with 10 bases in between. The CDR3 length is 14 residues. The germline CDR1 and CDR2 sequences are MNHEY and SVGAGI.

The receptor comes from a human donor who received a COVID-19 vaccine. The chain uses TRBV6-5 and TRBJ2-5; no clear D. The sample in question was CD4+ T cells from PBMCs cultured with HCoV-229E spike peptides, obtained before COVID-19 vaccination. The CDR3 sequence: CASSYSYNDETQYF. In DNA form, the CDR3 reads TGTGCCAGCAGTTACTCGTATAATGATGAGACCCAGTACTTC.